The next 18 T cell receptor beta chains were all read from a single sample in a study of cytomegalovirus exposure and HLA in healthy donors. It was with 60 Vbeta and 13 Jbeta primers that the PCR ran. Assay used: immunoSEQ multiplex PCR; TCRdb lists only in-frame clones, some missing. The table has 95,000 to 130,000 clones, roughly three fifths seen once. Source material: PBMCs. The source of these receptors is a woman in her forties in good health and CMV-seropositive.

This clone was observed a handful of times. The chain couples TRBV19 to TRBJ2-7, with D perhaps matching TRBD2 (6 bases). Germline CDR1 LNHDA, CDR2 SQIVND (reference sequence). This CDR3 is built from 14 residues. V was pared by 7 bases and J by 0 bases, with 13 bases between. The CDR3 DNA reads TGTGCCAGTACCCCGGGACTGAGCTCCTACGAGCAGTACTTC. Encoded protein: CASTPGLSSYEQYF.

The chain couples TRBV5-5 to TRBJ2-7; a weak D match, TRBD2 (7 bases). V lost 6 bases, J lost 1 base, and 17 bases lay in between. There are 15 residues in the CDR3. Germline values: CDR1 SGHKS, CDR2 YYEKEE (reference sequence). The CDR3 loop reads CASMRGPTISYEQYF. The CDR3 DNA follows: TGTGCCAGCATGCGGGGGCCTACGATTTCCTACGAGCAGTACTTC.

The genes are TRBV5-6 and TRBJ2-7; TRBD2 matches 8 bases. J was trimmed by 0 bases and V by 4 bases; bases with no gene match: 6. Germline loops: CDR1 SGHDT, CDR2 YYEEEE. This CDR3 is built from 15 residues. The CDR3 loop is CASSPSGSGSYEQYF. For the CDR3, the DNA is TGTGCCAGCAGCCCAAGCGGGAGCGGCTCCTACGAGCAGTACTTC.

The chain joins TRBV7-2 to TRBJ2-2; D possibly corresponds to TRBD1 (6 bases). CDR1 and CDR2 from the germline V gene are SGHTA and FQGNSA. The CDR3 is 16 residues long. V was trimmed by 7 bases and J by 4 bases, leaving 19 bases between them. The CDR3 reads CASTPFWTDITGELFF. The CDR3 bases are TGTGCCAGCACCCCCTTCTGGACAGACATCACCGGGGAGCTGTTTTTT.

The chain combines TRBV29-1 with TRBJ2-5; the match to TRBD2 covers 7 bases. Germline V gives CDR1 SQVTM, CDR2 ANQGSEA. V shed 1 base, J shed 5 bases, and the junction held 4 bases outside the gene matches. The CDR3 contains 13 residues. The CDR3 DNA reads TGCAGCGTTGAAGGTGGGGACTACGAGACCCAGTACTTC. Protein product: CSVEGGDYETQYF.

This chain uses TRBV20-1 with TRBJ2-7; D gene ambiguous. Germline loops: CDR1 DFQATT, CDR2 SNEGSKA (reference sequence). This CDR3 region has 11 residues. V dropped 4 bases and J dropped 5 bases, with 9 bases sitting between them. The CDR3 DNA is TGCAGTGCTATGGGCTGGGACGAGCAGTACTTC. It yields the protein CSAMGWDEQYF.

The chain uses TRBV18 and TRBJ2-6; 10 bases map to TRBD1. Germline CDR1 reads KGHSH; CDR2 reads LQKENI. V shed 3 bases, J shed 2 bases, and the junction held 7 bases outside the gene matches. CDR3 length equals 18 residues. The CDR3 DNA reads TGTGCCAGCTCACCTTCCGGGACAGGGGTTGCTGGGGCCAACGTCCTGACTTTC. It specifies CASSPSGTGVAGANVLTF.

This clone was seen a few times. The V gene is TRBV4-2, the J gene TRBJ2-1, with 7 bases lining up with TRBD2. From germline, CDR1 is LGHNA and CDR2 YNFKEQ. The ends lost 0 bases at V and 10 bases at J; junction bases unmatched: 6. This CDR3 is 14 amino acids long. The CDR3 nucleotides are TGTGCCAGCAGCCAAGATGGGGGGAGGGTCGAGCAGTTCTTC. This codes for CASSQDGGRVEQFF.

The genes are TRBV5-6 and TRBJ2-7; 7 bases are shared with TRBD2. CDR1 is SGHDT, CDR2 YYEEEE, per germline. The CDR3 is 16 amino acids. Losses at the gene ends were 4 bases for V and 7 bases for J; bases not matched to a gene: 17. The CDR3 sequence is CASSLAGGGGPGEQYF. The CDR3 DNA follows: TGTGCCAGCAGCCTGGCAGGTGGGGGAGGGCCGGGAGAGCAGTACTTC.

This clone was counted only a few times. The chain links TRBV13 to TRBJ2-3; 13 bases align to TRBD2. The CDR3 consists of 22 residues. Trimming at V came to 4 bases and at J to 0 bases, leaving 19 bases not matched to a gene. CDR1 is PRHDT, CDR2 FYEKMQ, per germline (reference sequence). The CDR3 DNA reads as TGTGCCAGCAGCTCTTATCGGAGGTTTGGGACTAGCGGGACCCTAAGCACAGATACGCAGTATTTT. Amino acid sequence: CASSSYRRFGTSGTLSTDTQYF.

This chain links TRBV6-1 with TRBJ1-1, with 7 bases aligning to TRBD1. This CDR3 comprises 14 residues. Germline CDR1 MNHNS, CDR2 SASEGT. The V and J ends lost 6 bases and 0 bases, in that order; junction bases with no gene match: 4. The CDR3, as DNA: TGTGCCAGCAGCCAACAGGGGATGAACACTGAAGCTTTCTTT. Protein: CASSQQGMNTEAFF.

This clone has a handful of counts. This chain links TRBV6-5 with TRBJ2-3, with D possibly matching TRBD2 (5 bases). Germline V gene sequence: CDR1 MNHEY, CDR2 SVGAGI. This CDR3 has 12 amino acids. The V end lost 6 bases, the J end lost 4 bases, and 8 bases lay between the germline ends. CDR3 sequence (DNA): TGTGCCAGCAGCCGGGGAGCAGATACGCAGTATTTT. Protein product: CASSRGADTQYF.

The chain links TRBV27 to TRBJ1-1; 8 bases align to TRBD1. The CDR3 contains 15 residues. The V and J ends lost 4 bases and 5 bases, in that order; junction bases with no gene match: 9. The germline V gene has CDR1 MNHEY and CDR2 SMNVEV (reference sequence). The CDR3 loop is CASSYLPTGVTEAFF. The CDR3 nucleotides are TGTGCCAGCAGTTACCTCCCGACAGGGGTTACTGAAGCTTTCTTT.

This clone was counted only a few times. V gene TRBV2 combines with J gene TRBJ2-7; D gene uncertain. This CDR3 is 13 amino acids long. The germline gives CDR1 SNHLY, CDR2 FYNNEI. With 6 bases removed from V and 1 base from J, the gap between germline ends came to 10 bases. For the CDR3, the DNA is TGTGCCAGCAGGTTAGACTCATCCTACGAGCAGTACTTC. Translation gives CASRLDSSYEQYF. The entire variable domain, with the rest obtained from reference TRBV2 and TRBJ2-7, is as follows: EPEVTQTPSHQVTQMGQEVILRCVPISNHLYFYWYRQILGQKVEFLVSFYNNEISEKSEIFDDQFSVERPDGSNFTLKIRSTKLEDSAMYFCASRLDSSYEQYFGPGTRLTVT.

The rearrangement uses TRBV9 and TRBJ2-5, with D perhaps matching TRBD1 (5 bases). The CDR3 has 14 amino acids. The V end was cut by 0 bases, the J end by 5 bases, with 11 bases between. CDR1 is SGDLS, CDR2 YYNGEE, per germline. The CDR3 DNA reads TGTGCCAGCAGCGTAGATGGGGCGGATGAGACCCAGTACTTC. Protein sequence: CASSVDGADETQYF.

The chain uses TRBV5-1 and TRBJ2-2; 9 bases are a match to TRBD2. The CDR3 has 16 residues. V lost 3 bases to trimming and J lost 3 bases; unmatched junction nucleotides: 6. CDR1 and CDR2 (germline): SGHRS, YFSETQ. DNA for the CDR3: TGCGCCAGCAGCTCGATAGCGGGAGTAGACACCGGGGAGCTGTTTTTT. Translating gives CASSSIAGVDTGELFF.

The chain employs TRBV18 and TRBJ1-2, with TRBD1 matching over 8 bases. Germline CDR1 and CDR2: KGHSH and LQKENI. This CDR3 region has 14 residues. After removal of 1 base from V and 3 bases from J, the junction contained 1 base not matched to a gene. CDR3 region: CASSPQTGDYGYTF. The DNA of the CDR3 is TGTGCCAGCTCACCACAGACAGGGGACTATGGCTACACCTTC.

The rearrangement joins TRBV6-5 to TRBJ2-3, with 8 nucleotides matching TRBD2. The V gene end was trimmed by 6 bases and the J gene end by 9 bases; junction bases not matched to a gene: 11. The CDR3 runs 14 residues. Per the germline V gene, CDR1 is MNHEY and CDR2 is SVGAGI. CDR3 nucleotide sequence: TGTGCCAGCAGCAGCGGGAGAAGCGGGGGCACGCAGTATTTT. As protein: CASSSGRSGGTQYF.